This TCR beta chain was recorded in a study of T cell responses to AZD1222 COVID-19 vaccine. The table came from immunoSEQ multiplex PCR; TCRdb's copy has only in-frame clones and leaves some out. The sample shows about 150,000 clones, approximately 90% of them seen only once. As concerns this clone: The antigen is unknown.

Study results and limitations: White British ancestry dominated among donors, who included more females, and clonal diversity was possibly underestimated. Spike-wide vaccine-associated CD4 TCRs dominated at 160-218 and 743-854.

This receptor was identified in an adult in good health. The sequenced sample was peripheral blood, obtained on day 0 of AZD1222 vaccination.

The CDR3, as DNA: TGTGCCAGCAGCTACAGGACGGCTGTCGGTTTAGGGGCCTACGAGCAGTACTTC. It translates to CASSYRTAVGLGAYEQYF. The chain recombines TRBV7-9 with TRBJ2-7; TRBD1 might be the D (5 bases). The V and J ends lost 4 bases and 2 bases respectively, with 24 bases between them. This CDR3 is built from 18 residues. From germline, CDR1 is SEHNR and CDR2 FQNEAQ (reference sequence).